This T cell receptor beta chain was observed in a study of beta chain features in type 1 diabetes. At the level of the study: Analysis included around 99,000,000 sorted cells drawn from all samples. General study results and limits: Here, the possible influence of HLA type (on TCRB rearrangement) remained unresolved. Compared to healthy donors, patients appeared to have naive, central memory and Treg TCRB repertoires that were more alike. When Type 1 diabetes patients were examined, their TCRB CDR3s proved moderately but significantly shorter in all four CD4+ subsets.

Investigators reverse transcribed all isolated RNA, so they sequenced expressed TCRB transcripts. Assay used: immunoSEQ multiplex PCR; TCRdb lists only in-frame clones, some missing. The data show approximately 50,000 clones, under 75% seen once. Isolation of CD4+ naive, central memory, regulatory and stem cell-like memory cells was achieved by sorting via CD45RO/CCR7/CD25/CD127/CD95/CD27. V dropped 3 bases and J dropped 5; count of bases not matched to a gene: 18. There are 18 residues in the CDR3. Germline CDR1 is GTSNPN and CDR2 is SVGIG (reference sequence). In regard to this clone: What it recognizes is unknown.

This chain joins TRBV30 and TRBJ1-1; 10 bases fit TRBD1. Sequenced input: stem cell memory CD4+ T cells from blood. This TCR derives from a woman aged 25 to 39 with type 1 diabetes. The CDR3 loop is CAWSGTGTGVLAWTEAFF. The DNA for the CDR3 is TGTGCCTGGAGCGGAACCGGGACAGGGGTTTTAGCCTGGACTGAAGCTTTCTTT.